This T cell receptor (beta chain) derives from a study of blood T cells in healthy people across ages. Each sample yielded at least 6.5 million isolated PBMCs. This clonotype was seen repeatedly, ten times or more. The antigen is undetermined. The authors ran a second PCR of roughly 6 to 12 cycles using a sample-barcoded 5' primer and a J-beta primer mix. Using its own MiXCR run on the 5' RACE reads, TCRdb lists one record per CDR3 protein. Among roughly 800,000 distinct CDR3 sequences listed, around 36% were seen once. General study results and limits: Among long-lived donors, naive CD4+ cells were more numerous and diversity higher than in aged donors. TCR beta diversity per million T cells fell roughly linearly with age.

The CDR3 is 15 amino acids. Germline assignment: CDR1 ENHRY and CDR2 SYGVKD. The ends were cut back, 2 bases at V and 2 bases at J, with 12 bases in the middle. Specimen: blood. The origin of this receptor is a man aged 18 to 29 in good health. The genes are TRBV10-3 and TRBJ1-2; tentatively, D is TRBD1 (6 bases). In nucleotides, the CDR3 is TGTGCCATCAGTGAGGGTTGGGACACGAACTATGGCTACACCTTC. Amino acid sequence: CAISEGWDTNYGYTF.